This T cell receptor beta chain was recorded in a study of T cell repertoires in cytomegalovirus infection. Looking at the study overall: Public TCR beta signatures indicated both CMV infection and matching HLA type.

V was clipped by 5 bases and J by 5 bases, with 12 bases between them. Germline CDR1 is SEHNR and CDR2 is FQNEAQ (reference sequence). The CDR3 covers 13 residues. Via MiXCR, TCRdb re-called the reads, giving one row per CDR3 protein. The table shows about 700,000 distinct CDR3 sequences, with 30% to 35% occurring only once. A note on this clonotype: The antigen is not known.

The source material was cultured PBMCs, sampled from culture after CMV antigen stimulation. The TCR sequence derives from a human donor in good health (CMV status not recorded). Some clones in this sample may be carry-over from other donors' samples. This rearrangement joins TRBV7-9 to TRBJ2-5; D call uncertain. The CDR3, as DNA: TGTGCCAGCAGCCCGAGCCCGTGGGAGACCCAGTACTTC. It specifies CASSPSPWETQYF.